Listed below are T cell receptor beta chains from one sample, sequenced in a study of shared clonotypes between healthy human individuals. Repertoires were generated with immunoSEQ multiplex PCR, while TCRdb's copy carries only in-frame clones and drops some. The repertoire holds more than 2 million clones, with roughly 95% as singletons. Sequencing was done on a sample of naive CD4+ T cells sorted from blood. These receptors were obtained from a man aged 18 to 29 in good health. CDR3s leave out the opening cysteine and the closing phenylalanine or tryptophan.

ASTTASTDTQY,TRBV10-3,TRBJ2-3
ASSLVGGGNSPLH,TRBV7-9,TRBJ1-6
ASSLGGGQETQY,TRBV13,TRBJ2-5
ASSLSTRAMNTEAF,TRBV5-4,TRBJ1-1
ASSAAGLKETQY,TRBV6-1,TRBJ2-5
ASTTALYNEQF,TRBV6-1,TRBJ2-1
ASSEVSAFLGEQF,TRBV6-1,TRBJ2-1
ASSTTGWETQY,TRBV19,TRBJ2-5
ALDREGYEQY,TRBV30,TRBJ2-7
ASSARGNTGELF,TRBV9,TRBJ2-2
ASSPSGGGWEKLF,TRBV28,TRBJ1-4
ASSLWGWVGSSNQPQH,TRBV28,TRBJ1-5
ASSSEQGTEAF,TRBV5-1,TRBJ1-1
ASSYGTGGTRGYT,TRBV6-5,TRBJ1-2
ASKIQGRNTIY,TRBV5-6,TRBJ1-3
ASSLLSGGNTGELF,TRBV5-1,TRBJ2-2
ASSDQSGRAYEQY,TRBV6-1,TRBJ2-7
AISPGQVSYEQY,TRBV10-3,TRBJ2-7
ASSLDQTSSKYQETQY,TRBV11-2,TRBJ2-5
ASSQGKRGSPLH,TRBV14,TRBJ1-6
ASSWGLAGGAYEQY,TRBV5-1,TRBJ2-7
ASSLGLTGGTEAF,TRBV5-1,TRBJ1-1
AWRRLNTEAF,TRBV30,TRBJ1-1
ASRTSGRGSEQY,TRBV6-1,TRBJ2-7
ASSLAGGSETQY,TRBV28,TRBJ2-5
ASSSRTGIDGYT,TRBV28,TRBJ1-2
ASRRGGAVVMNTEAF,TRBV2,TRBJ1-1
ASSPRDSSYGYT,TRBV27,TRBJ1-2
ASSPQGDEQY,TRBV18,TRBJ2-7
ASSPDRGLTDTQY,TRBV6-1,TRBJ2-3
ASRETRSGNTIY,TRBV2,TRBJ1-3
ASSYYVGGSYEQY,TRBV6-5,.
ASSPDSPQPQH,TRBV6-5,TRBJ1-5
ASSPRPGLAGETGELF,TRBV9,TRBJ2-2
ASSLALDSSQRGGYT,TRBV5-1,TRBJ1-2
ASSRGPNSGNTIY,TRBV7-8,TRBJ1-3
ASSHLSGGATYNEQF,TRBV4-1,TRBJ2-1
ASSFRTSGSYEQY,TRBV11-2,TRBJ2-7
ASSLDAEYGYT,TRBV5-4,TRBJ1-2
AWSYVGAMNTEAF,TRBV30,TRBJ1-1
ASSPASYEQY,TRBV18,TRBJ2-7
ASSQDIAPGGLLYNEQF,TRBV4-3,TRBJ2-1
ASSRTRAPSYEQY,TRBV6-5,TRBJ2-7
ASSIKTSGASYNEQF,TRBV7-8,TRBJ2-1
ATSRALARSGGEQY,TRBV15,TRBJ2-7
ASSYSSYNTEAF,TRBV6-5,TRBJ1-1
AMTRELTGELF,TRBV7-2,TRBJ2-2
ASSQTGSSTDTQY,TRBV6-6,TRBJ2-3
ASRVSSGRVYEQY,TRBV2,TRBJ2-7
ASSDRGMDEQY,TRBV2,TRBJ2-7
ASSLEDAGKQY,TRBV11-3,TRBJ2-7
ASSSSGHRLGETQY,TRBV7-8,TRBJ2-5
ASSVGGGIMFSPLH,TRBV9,TRBJ1-6
ASSQGDRSYNEQF,TRBV4-1,TRBJ2-1
ASSHPSSGGKQF,TRBV4-1,TRBJ2-1
ASSLESGYNYGYT,TRBV5-1,TRBJ1-2
ASSPLSAGTEWYT,TRBV7-2,TRBJ1-2
ASSESSSGNTIY,TRBV6-5,TRBJ1-3
ASSQQGTGEQY,TRBV7-7,TRBJ2-7